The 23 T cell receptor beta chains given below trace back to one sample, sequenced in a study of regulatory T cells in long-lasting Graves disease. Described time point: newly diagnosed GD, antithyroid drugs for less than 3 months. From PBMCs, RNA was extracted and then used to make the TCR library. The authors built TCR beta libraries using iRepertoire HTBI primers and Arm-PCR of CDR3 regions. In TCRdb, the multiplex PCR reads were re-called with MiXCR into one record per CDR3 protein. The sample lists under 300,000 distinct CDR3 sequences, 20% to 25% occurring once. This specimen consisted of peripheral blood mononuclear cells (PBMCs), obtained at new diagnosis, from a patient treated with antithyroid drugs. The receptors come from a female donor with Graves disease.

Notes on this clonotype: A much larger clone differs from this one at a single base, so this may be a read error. CDR3 loop: CASSETLSSQPQHF. CDR3 nucleotides: TGTGCCAGCAGTGAGACACTTAGCAGTCAGCCCCAGCATTTT. The chain employs TRBV2 and TRBJ1-5; D not certain. Germline V gene lookup returns CDR1 SNHLY and CDR2 FYNNEI. The CDR3 has 14 amino acids.

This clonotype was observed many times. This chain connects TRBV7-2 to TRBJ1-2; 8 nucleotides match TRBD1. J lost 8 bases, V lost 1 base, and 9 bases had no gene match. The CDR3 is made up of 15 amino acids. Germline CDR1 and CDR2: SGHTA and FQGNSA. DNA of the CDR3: TGTGCCAGCAGCTTAGGCGGACAGGGCCCGAACGGCTACACCTTC. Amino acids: CASSLGGQGPNGYTF.

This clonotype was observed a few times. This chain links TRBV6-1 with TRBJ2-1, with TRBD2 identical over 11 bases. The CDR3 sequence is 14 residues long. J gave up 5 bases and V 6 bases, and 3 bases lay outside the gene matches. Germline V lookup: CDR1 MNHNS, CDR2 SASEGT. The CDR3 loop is CASSGLAGNNEQFF. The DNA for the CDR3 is TGTGCCAGCAGCGGACTAGCGGGTAACAATGAGCAGTTCTTC.

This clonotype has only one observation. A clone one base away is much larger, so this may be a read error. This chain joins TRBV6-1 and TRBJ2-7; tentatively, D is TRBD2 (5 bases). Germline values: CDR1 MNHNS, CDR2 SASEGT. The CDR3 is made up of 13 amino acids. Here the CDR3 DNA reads TGTGCCAGTGATGGACTGATCTCCTACGAGCAGCACTTC. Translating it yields CASDGLISYEQHF.

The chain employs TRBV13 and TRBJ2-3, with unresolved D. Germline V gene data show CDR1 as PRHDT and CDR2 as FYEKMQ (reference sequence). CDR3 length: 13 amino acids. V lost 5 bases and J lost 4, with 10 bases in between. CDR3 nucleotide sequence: TGTGCCAGCAGCGAAGCTAGGTCAGATACGCAGTATTTT. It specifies CASSEARSDTQYF.

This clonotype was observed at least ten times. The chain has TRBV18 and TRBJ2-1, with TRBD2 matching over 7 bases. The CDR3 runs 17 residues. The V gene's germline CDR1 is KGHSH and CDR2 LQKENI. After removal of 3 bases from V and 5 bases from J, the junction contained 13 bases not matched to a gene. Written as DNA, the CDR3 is TGTGCCAGCTCACCTGGATTGAGAGCGGGACTAAACAATGAGCAGTTCTTC. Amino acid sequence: CASSPGLRAGLNNEQFF.

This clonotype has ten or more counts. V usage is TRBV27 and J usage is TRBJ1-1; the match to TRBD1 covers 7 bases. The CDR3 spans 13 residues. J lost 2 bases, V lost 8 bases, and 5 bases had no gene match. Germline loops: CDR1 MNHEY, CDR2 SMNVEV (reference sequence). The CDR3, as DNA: TGTGCCAGCGGCCACAGGGGCAACACTGAAGCTTTCTTT. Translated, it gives CASGHRGNTEAFF.

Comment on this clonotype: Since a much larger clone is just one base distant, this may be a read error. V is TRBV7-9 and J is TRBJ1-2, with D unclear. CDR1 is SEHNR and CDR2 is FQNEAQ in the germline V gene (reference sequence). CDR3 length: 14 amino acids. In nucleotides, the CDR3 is TGTGCCCGCAGCTTTGAAGCTTTGAACTATGGCTACACCTTC. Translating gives CARSFEALNYGYTF.

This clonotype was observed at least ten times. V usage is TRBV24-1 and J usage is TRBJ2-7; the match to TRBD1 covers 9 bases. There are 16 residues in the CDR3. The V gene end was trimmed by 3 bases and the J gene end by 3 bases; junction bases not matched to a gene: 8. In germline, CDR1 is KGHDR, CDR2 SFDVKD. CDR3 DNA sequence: TGTGCCACCAGTGATCTCAACGGGACAGGGCTCTACGAGCAGTACTTC. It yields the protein CATSDLNGTGLYEQYF.

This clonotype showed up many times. The DNA for the CDR3 is TGTGCCAGCTCACCAGAGAGCTCTGGAAACACCATATATTTT. Protein product: CASSPESSGNTIYF. The V gene is TRBV18, the J gene TRBJ1-3; D gene unclear. The germline V gene has CDR1 KGHSH and CDR2 LQKENI. The CDR3 totals 14 residues. Trimming took 2 bases from V and 0 from J, leaving 5 bases between them.

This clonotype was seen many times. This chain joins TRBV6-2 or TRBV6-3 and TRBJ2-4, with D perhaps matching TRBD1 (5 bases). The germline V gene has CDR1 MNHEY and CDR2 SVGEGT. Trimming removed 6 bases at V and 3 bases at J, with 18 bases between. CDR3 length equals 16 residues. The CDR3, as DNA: TGTGCCAGCAGGGGCGGACACCGAGCTAACAAAAACATTCAGTACTTC. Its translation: CASRGGHRANKNIQYF.

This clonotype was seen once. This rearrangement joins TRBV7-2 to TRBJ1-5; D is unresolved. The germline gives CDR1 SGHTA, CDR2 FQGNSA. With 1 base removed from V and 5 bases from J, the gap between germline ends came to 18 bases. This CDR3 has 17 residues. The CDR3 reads CASSLGYDKGWDQPQHF. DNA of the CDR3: TGTGCCAGCAGCTTAGGCTACGACAAGGGCTGGGATCAGCCCCAGCATTTT. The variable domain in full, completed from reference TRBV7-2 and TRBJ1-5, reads GAGVSQSPSNKVTEKGKDVELRCDPISGHTALYWYRQSLGQGLEFLIYFQGNSAPDKSGLPSDRFSAERTGGSVSTLTIQRTQQEDSAVYLCASSLGYDKGWDQPQHFGDGTRLSIL.

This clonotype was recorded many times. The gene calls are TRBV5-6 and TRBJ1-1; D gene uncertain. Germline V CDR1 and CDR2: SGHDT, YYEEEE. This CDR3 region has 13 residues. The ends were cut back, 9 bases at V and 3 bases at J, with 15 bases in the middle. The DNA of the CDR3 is TGTGCCACCACTTTTCGTCGGGACACTGAAGCTTTCTTT. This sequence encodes CATTFRRDTEAFF.

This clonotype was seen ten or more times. This CDR3 is CASITGFYNSPLHF. CDR3 nucleotides: TGTGCCAGCATAACCGGGTTCTATAATTCACCCCTCCACTTT. The chain couples TRBV6-1 to TRBJ1-6; no clear D. The V gene's germline CDR1 is MNHNS and CDR2 SASEGT. The CDR3 covers 14 residues. V lost 7 bases, J lost 3 bases, and 10 bases lay in between.

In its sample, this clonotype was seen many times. The DNA of the CDR3 is TGTGCCAGCAGCTTGGTGGCTAGCGGGAGGTATACGCAGTATTTT. Residues: CASSLVASGRYTQYF. The chain is built from TRBV5-4 and TRBJ2-3, with 11 bases fitting TRBD2. Germline V gene lookup returns CDR1 SGHNT and CDR2 YYREEE (reference sequence). The V gene end was trimmed by 0 bases and the J gene end by 7 bases; junction bases not matched to a gene: 4. CDR3 length equals 15 residues.

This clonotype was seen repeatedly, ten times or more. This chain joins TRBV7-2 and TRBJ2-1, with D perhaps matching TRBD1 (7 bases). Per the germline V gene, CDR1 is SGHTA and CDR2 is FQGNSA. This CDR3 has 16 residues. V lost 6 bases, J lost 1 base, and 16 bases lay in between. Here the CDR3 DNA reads TGTGCCAGCAGTCCCAGACAGGGAGGATCCTACAATGAGCAGTTCTTC. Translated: CASSPRQGGSYNEQFF.

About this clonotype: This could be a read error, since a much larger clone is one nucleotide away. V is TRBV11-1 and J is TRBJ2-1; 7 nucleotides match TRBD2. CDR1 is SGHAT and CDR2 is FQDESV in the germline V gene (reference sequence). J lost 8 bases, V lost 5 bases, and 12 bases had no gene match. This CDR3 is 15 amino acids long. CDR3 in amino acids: CASSQRTSLTDEQFF. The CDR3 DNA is TGTGCCAGCAGCCAAAGGACTAGTCTCACCGATGAGCAGTTCTTC.

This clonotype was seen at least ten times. The CDR3, as DNA: TGTGCCAGCAGTCCCGAGGGAGGGTTGTTGTTTTTT. Protein sequence: CASSPEGGLLFF. The chain is built from TRBV7-2 and TRBJ2-2, with 7 bases that match TRBD2. Per germline, CDR1 SGHTA and CDR2 FQGNSA. The CDR3 sequence is 12 residues long. Trimming removed 6 bases from V and 15 bases from J; junction bases left unmatched: 10. The variable domain in full, completed from reference TRBV7-2 and TRBJ2-2, reads GAGVSQSPSNKVTEKGKDVELRCDPISGHTALYWYRQSLGQGLEFLIYFQGNSAPDKSGLPSDRFSAERTGGSVSTLTIQRTQQEDSAVYLCASSPEGGLLFFGEGSRLTVL.

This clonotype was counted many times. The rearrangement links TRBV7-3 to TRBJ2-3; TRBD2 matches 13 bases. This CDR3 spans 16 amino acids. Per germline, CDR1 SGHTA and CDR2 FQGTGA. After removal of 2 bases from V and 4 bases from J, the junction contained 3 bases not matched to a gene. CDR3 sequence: CASSLGLAGASDTQYF. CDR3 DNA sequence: TGTGCCAGCAGCTTAGGACTAGCGGGAGCCTCAGATACGCAGTATTTT.

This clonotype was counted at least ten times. The CDR3 loop reads CASSLGWGNNQPQHF. DNA of the CDR3: TGTGCCAGCAGCTTGGGCTGGGGAAACAATCAGCCCCAGCATTTT. The V call is TRBV5-6, the J call TRBJ1-5; D unclear. Germline V gene data show CDR1 as SGHDT and CDR2 as YYEEEE. Trimming took 0 bases from V and 3 from J, leaving 10 bases between them. This CDR3 is built from 15 residues. Looking up the rest from reference TRBV5-6 and TRBJ1-5 gives the full variable domain: DAGVTQSPTHLIKTRGQQVTLRCSPKSGHDTVSWYQQALGQGPQFIFQYYEEEERQRGNFPDRFSGHQFPNYSSELNVNALLLGDSALYLCASSLGWGNNQPQHFGDGTRLSIL.

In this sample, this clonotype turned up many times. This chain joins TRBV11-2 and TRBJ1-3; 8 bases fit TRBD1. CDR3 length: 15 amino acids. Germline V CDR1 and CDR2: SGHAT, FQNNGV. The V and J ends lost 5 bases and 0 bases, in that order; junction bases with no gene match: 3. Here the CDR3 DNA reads TGTGCCAGCAGCCCGGACAGGGACTCTGGAAACACCATATATTTT. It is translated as CASSPDRDSGNTIYF.

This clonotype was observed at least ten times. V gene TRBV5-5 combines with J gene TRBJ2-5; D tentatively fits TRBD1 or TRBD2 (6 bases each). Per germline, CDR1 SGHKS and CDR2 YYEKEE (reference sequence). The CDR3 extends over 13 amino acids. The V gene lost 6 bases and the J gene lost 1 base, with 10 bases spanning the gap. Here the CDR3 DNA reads TGTGCCAGCACCTGGGGGGCCCAAGAGACCCAGTACTTC. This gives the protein CASTWGAQETQYF.

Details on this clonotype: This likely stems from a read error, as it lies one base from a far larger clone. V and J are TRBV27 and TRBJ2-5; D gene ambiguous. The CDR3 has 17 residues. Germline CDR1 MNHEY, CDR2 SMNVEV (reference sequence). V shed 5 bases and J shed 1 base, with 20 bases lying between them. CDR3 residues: CASSDLPNPKSQETQYF. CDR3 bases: TGTGCCAGCAGTGATTTGCCCAACCCCAAGTCCCAAGAGACCCAGTACTTC.